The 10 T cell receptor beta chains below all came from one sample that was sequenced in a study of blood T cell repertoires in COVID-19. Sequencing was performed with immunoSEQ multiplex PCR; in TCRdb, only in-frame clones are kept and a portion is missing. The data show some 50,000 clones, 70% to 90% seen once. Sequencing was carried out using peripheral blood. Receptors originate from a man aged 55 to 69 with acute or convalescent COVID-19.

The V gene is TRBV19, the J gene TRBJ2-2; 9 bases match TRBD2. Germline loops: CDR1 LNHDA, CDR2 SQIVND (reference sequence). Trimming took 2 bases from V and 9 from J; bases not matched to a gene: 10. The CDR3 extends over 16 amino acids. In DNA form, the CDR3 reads TGTGCCAGTAGTATAACAACTAGCGGGTCCCCCCGGGAGCTGTTTTTT. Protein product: CASSITTSGSPRELFF.

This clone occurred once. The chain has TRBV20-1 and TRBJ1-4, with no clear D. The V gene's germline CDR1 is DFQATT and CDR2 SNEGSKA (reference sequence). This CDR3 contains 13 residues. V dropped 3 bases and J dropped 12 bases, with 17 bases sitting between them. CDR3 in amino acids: CSASSAGTIELFF. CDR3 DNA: TGCAGTGCTAGTTCCGCGGGTACAATAGAACTGTTTTTT.

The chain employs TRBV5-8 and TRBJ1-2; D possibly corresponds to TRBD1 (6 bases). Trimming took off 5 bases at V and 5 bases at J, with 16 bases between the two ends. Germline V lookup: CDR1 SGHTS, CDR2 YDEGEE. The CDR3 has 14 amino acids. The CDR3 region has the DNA TGTGCCAGCAGTCTCGGACAGTTAATATATGGCTACACCTTC. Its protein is CASSLGQLIYGYTF.

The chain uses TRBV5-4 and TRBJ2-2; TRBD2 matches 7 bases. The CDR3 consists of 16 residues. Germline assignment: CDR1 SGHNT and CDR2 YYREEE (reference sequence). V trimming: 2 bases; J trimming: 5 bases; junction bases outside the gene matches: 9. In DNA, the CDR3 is TGTGCCAGCAGCTTACGCACGTCGGGGGGAACCGGGGAGCTGTTTTTT. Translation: CASSLRTSGGTGELFF.

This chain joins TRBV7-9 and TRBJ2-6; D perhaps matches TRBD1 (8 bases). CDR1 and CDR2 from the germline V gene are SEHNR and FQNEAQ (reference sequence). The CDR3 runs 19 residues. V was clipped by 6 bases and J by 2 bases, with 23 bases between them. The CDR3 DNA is TGTGCCAGCAGGGGCAGCGGGACAGGCGGTGCACCTGGGGCCAACGTCCTGACTTTC. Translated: CASRGSGTGGAPGANVLTF.

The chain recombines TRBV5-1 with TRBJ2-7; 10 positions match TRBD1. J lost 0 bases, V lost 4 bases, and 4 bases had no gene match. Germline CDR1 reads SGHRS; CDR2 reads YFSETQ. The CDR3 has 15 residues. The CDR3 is CASSRWTGGSYEQYF. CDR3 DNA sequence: TGCGCCAGCAGCCGATGGACAGGGGGCTCCTACGAGCAGTACTTC.

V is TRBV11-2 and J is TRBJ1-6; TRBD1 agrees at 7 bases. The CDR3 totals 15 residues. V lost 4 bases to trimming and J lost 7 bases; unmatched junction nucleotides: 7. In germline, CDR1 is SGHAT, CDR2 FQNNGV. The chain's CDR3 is CASSSRGTENSPLHF. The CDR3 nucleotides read TGTGCCAGCAGCTCCCGGGGGACAGAAAATTCACCCCTCCACTTT.

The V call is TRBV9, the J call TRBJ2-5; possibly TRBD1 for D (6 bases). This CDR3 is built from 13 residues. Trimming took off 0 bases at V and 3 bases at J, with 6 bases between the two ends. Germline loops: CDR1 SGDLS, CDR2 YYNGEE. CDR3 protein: CASSVGQEETQYF. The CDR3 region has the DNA TGTGCCAGCAGCGTAGGACAGGAAGAGACCCAGTACTTC. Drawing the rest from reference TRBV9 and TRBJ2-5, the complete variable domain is DSGVTQTPKHLITATGQRVTLRCSPRSGDLSVYWYQQSLDQGLQFLIQYYNGEERAKGNILERFSAQQFPDLHSELNLSSLELGDSALYFCASSVGQEETQYFGPGTRLLVL.

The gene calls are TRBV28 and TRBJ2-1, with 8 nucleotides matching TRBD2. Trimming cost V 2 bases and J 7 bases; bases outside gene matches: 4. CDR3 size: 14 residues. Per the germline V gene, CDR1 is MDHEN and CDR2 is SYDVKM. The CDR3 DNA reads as TGTGCCAGCAGTTTACGGGGGGGGGAAAATGAGCAGTTCTTC. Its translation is CASSLRGGENEQFF.

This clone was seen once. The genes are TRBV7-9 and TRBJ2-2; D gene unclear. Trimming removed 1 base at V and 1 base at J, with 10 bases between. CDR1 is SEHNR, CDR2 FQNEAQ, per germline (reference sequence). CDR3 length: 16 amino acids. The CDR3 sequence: CASSLGLYRNTGELFF. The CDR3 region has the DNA TGTGCCAGCAGCTTAGGATTGTACAGGAACACCGGGGAGCTGTTTTTT.